The following is a TCR beta chain sequence with its context. The antigen remains unidentified. The assay was immunoSEQ multiplex PCR, and TCRdb's table has in-frame clones only and misses some. This table has 2,000 to 3,000 clones, around 72% appearing once. Normal lung was taken at the farthest possible site, at least 3 cm from tumour. This sample was taken from a study of immune cell composition in non-small cell lung cancer. Findings and caveats of the study: Clones >0.5% enriched in tumour were rarer in adenocarcinoma (33%) than squamous (75%).

The junction had 5 bases not matched to a gene; V was cut back by 1 base and J by 2 bases. The CDR3 has 16 amino acids. Germline CDR1 WSHSY, CDR2 SAAADI. The data also belong to a second study, concerning CD4 T cells in lung cancer. As reported in that work: Neoantigen-specific CD4+ T-cell clones and TCRs were isolated from blood. Samples were tumor and non-adjacent lung from resected stage I-III patients. Most patients were former smokers with adenocarcinoma or squamous histology.

The receptor was isolated from a human donor with non-small cell lung cancer. Sample: non-adjacent lung tissue. The chain has TRBV10-2 and TRBJ1-2; 9 nucleotides match TRBD1. The CDR3 sequence: CASSELWTGENYGYTF. Here the CDR3 DNA reads TGCGCCAGCAGTGAGTTATGGACAGGGGAGAACTATGGCTACACCTTC.